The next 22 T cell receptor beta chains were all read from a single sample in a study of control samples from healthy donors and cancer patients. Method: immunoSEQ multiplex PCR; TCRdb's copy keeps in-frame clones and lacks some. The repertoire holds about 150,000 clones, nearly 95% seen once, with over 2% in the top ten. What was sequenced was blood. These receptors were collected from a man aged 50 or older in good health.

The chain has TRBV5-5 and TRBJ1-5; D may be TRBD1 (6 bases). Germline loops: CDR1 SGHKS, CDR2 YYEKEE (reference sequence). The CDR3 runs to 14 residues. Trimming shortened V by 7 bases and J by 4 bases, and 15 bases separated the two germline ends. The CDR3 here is CASQPGQINQPQHF. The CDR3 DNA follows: TGTGCCAGCCAACCCGGACAGATAAATCAGCCCCAGCATTTT.

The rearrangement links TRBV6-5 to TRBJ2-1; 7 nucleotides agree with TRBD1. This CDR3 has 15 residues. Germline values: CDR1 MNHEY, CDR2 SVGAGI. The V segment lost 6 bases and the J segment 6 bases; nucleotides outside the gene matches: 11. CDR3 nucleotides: TGTGCCAGCAGGCGAACAGGGGAACAACGCAATGAGCAGTTCTTC. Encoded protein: CASRRTGEQRNEQFF.

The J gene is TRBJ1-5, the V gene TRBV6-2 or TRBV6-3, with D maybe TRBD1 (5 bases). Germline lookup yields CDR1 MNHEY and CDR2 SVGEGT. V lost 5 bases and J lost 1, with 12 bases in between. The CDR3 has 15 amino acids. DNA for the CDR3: TGTGCCAGCAGTCCCCGGTGGGGGAGCAATCAGCCCCAGCATTTT. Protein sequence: CASSPRWGSNQPQHF.

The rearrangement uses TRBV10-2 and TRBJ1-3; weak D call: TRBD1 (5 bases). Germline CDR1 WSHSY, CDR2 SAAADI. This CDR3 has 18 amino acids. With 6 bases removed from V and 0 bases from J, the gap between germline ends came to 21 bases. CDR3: CASREKIRDGSSGNTIYF. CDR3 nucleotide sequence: TGCGCCAGCAGGGAAAAAATTAGGGACGGAAGCTCTGGAAACACCATATATTTT.

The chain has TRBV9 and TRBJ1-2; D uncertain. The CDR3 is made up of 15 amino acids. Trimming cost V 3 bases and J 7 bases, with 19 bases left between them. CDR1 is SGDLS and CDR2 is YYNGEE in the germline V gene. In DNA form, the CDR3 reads TGTGCCAGCAGCGGGACGGCTGGCGGTATAGGTGGCTACACCTTC. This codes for CASSGTAGGIGGYTF. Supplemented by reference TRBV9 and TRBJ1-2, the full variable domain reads DSGVTQTPKHLITATGQRVTLRCSPRSGDLSVYWYQQSLDQGLQFLIQYYNGEERAKGNILERFSAQQFPDLHSELNLSSLELGDSALYFCASSGTAGGIGGYTFGSGTRLTVV.

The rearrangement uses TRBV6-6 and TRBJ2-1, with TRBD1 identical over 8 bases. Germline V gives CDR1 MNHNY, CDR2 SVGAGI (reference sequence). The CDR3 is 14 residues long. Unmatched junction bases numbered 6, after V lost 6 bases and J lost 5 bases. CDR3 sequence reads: CASRTGQAHNEQFF. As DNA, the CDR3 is TGTGCCAGCAGAACGGGACAGGCCCACAATGAGCAGTTCTTC.

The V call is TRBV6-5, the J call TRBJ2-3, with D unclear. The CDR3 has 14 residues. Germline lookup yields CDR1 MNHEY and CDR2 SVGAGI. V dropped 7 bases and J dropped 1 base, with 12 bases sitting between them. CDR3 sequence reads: CASMVNFRTDTQYF. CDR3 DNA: TGTGCCAGCATGGTAAACTTTCGCACAGATACGCAGTATTTT.

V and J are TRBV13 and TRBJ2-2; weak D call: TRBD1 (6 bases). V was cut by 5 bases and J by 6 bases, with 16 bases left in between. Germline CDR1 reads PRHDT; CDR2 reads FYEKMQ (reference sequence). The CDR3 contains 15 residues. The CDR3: CASSPQVGGAGELFF. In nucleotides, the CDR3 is TGTGCCAGCAGCCCCCAGGTAGGGGGTGCCGGGGAGCTGTTTTTT.

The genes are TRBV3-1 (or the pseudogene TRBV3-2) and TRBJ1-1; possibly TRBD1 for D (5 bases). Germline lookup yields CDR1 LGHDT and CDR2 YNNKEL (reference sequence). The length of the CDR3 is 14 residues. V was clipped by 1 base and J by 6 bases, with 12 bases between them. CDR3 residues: CASSQGTIRSEAFF. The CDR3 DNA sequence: TGTGCCAGCAGCCAAGGGACAATCCGTTCTGAAGCTTTCTTT.

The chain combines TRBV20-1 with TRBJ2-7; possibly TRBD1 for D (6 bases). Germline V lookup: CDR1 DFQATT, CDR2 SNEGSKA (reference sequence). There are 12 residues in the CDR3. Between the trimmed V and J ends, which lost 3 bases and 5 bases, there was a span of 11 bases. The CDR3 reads CSASSGVHEQYF. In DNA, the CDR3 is TGCAGTGCTAGTTCAGGGGTCCACGAGCAGTACTTC.

CDR3 DNA sequence: TGTGCCAGCAGCTTGTCGACAGGTCAGGATTACGGCTACACCTTC. Amino acid sequence: CASSLSTGQDYGYTF. V is TRBV5-4 and J is TRBJ1-2, with D possibly matching TRBD1 (6 bases). This CDR3 has 15 amino acids. Germline CDR1 reads SGHNT; CDR2 reads YYREEE (reference sequence). Trimming shortened V by 1 base and J by 8 bases, and 18 bases separated the two germline ends. The variable domain in full, completed from reference TRBV5-4 and TRBJ1-2, reads ETGVTQSPTHLIKTRGQQVTLRCSSQSGHNTVSWYQQALGQGPQFIFQYYREEENGRGNFPPRFSGLQFPNYSSELNVNALELDDSALYLCASSLSTGQDYGYTFGSGTRLTVV.

CDR3 bases: TGTGCCAGCAGCTGGGGAACCGGAGTAGATGGGGACGAGCAGTACTTC. Protein sequence: CASSWGTGVDGDEQYF. V and J are TRBV11-3 and TRBJ2-7; D uncertain. V shed 4 bases and J shed 5 bases, with 21 bases lying between them. Germline V CDR1 and CDR2: SGHNT, YENEEA. This CDR3 comprises 16 residues. Drawing the rest from reference TRBV11-3 and TRBJ2-7, the complete variable domain is EAGVVQSPRYKIIEKKQPVAFWCNPISGHNTLYWYLQNLGQGPELLIRYENEEAVDDSQLPKDRFSAERLKGVDSTLKIQPAELGDSAVYLCASSWGTGVDGDEQYFGPGTRLTVT.

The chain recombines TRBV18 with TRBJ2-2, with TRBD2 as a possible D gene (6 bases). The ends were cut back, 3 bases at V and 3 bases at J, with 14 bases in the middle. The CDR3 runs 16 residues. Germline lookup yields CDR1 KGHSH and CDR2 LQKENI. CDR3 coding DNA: TGTGCCAGCTCACCGGAGACGGGAGTTGACACCGGGGAGCTGTTTTTT. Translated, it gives CASSPETGVDTGELFF.

In DNA, the CDR3 is TGTGCCAGTAGTAATTCTGGGGCCAACGTCCTGACTTTC. It translates to CASSNSGANVLTF. This chain uses TRBV19 with TRBJ2-6; D not certain. CDR1 is LNHDA and CDR2 is SQIVND in the germline V gene (reference sequence). Deletions cut 4 bases from V and 1 base from J, with 2 bases between. The CDR3 runs to 13 residues.

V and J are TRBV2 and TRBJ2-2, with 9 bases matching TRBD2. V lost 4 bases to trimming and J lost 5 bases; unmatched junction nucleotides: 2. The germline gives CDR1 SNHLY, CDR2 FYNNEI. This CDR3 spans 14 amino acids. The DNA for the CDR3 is TGTGCCAGCAGTGTTGCGGGAGGGACCGGGGAGCTGTTTTTT. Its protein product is CASSVAGGTGELFF.

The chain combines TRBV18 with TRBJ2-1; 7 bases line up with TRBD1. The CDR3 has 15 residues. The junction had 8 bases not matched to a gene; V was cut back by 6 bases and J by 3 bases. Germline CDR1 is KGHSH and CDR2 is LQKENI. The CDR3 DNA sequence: TGTGCCAGCTCGCCTTCCAGGGGGAACTACAATGAGCAGTTCTTC. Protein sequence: CASSPSRGNYNEQFF.

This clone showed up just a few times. CDR3 DNA sequence: TGTGCCAGCAGTTCTGTTTTGCAGACCGCCCAGGAGACCCAGTACTTC. As protein: CASSSVLQTAQETQYF. This chain links TRBV27 with TRBJ2-5; D is undetermined. This CDR3 is built from 16 residues. CDR1 is MNHEY, CDR2 SMNVEV, per germline (reference sequence). Trimming removed 4 bases at V and 5 bases at J, with 20 bases between.

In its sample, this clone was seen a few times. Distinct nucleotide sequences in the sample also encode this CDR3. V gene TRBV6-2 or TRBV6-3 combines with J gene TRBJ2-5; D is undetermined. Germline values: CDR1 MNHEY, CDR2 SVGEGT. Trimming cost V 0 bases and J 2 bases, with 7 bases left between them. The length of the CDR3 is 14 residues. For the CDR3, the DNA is TGTGCCAGCAGTTACTCCGGCTTACAAGAGACCCAGTACTTC. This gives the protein CASSYSGLQETQYF.

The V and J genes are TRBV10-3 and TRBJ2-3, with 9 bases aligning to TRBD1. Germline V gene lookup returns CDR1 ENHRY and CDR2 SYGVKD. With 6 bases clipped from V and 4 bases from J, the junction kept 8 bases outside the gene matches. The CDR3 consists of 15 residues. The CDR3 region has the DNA TGTGCCATCAGAGCCGGGACAGGGTTATCAGATACGCAGTATTTT. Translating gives CAIRAGTGLSDTQYF.

The CDR3 DNA reads as TGTGCCTGGAGTGTGAGCGGGGGCTACGAGCAGTACTTC. Translating it yields CAWSVSGGYEQYF. This rearrangement joins TRBV30 to TRBJ2-7, with 8 bases fitting TRBD2. Per germline, CDR1 GTSNPN and CDR2 SVGIG (reference sequence). Losses at the gene ends were 0 bases for V and 3 bases for J; bases not matched to a gene: 1. The CDR3 totals 13 residues.

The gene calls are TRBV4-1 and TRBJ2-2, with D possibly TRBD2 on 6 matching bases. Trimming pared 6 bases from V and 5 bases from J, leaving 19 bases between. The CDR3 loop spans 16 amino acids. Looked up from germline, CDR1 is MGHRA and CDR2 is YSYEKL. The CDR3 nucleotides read TGCGCCAGCAGGCAGTTTTTGATAGCGGATACCGGGGAGCTGTTTTTT. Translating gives CASRQFLIADTGELFF.

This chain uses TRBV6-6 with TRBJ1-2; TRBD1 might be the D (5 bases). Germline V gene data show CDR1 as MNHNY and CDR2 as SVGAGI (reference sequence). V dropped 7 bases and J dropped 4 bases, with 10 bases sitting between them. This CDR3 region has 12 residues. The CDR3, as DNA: TGTGCCAGCACCCGGGACTCCTATGGCTACACCTTC. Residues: CASTRDSYGYTF.